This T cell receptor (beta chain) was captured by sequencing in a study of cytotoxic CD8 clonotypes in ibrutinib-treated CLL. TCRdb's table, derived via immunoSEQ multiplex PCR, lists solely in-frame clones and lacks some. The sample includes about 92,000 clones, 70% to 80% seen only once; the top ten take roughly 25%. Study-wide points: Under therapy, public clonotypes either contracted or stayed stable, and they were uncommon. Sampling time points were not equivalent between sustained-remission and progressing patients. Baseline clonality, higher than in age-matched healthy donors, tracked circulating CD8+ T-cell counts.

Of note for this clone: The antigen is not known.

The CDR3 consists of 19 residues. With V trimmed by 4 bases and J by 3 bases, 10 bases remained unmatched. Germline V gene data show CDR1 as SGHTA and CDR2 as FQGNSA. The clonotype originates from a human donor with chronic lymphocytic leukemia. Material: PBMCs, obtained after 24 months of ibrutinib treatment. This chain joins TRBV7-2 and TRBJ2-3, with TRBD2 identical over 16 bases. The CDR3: CASSSPPGTSGGATDTQYF. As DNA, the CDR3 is TGTGCCAGCAGCTCGCCCCCCGGGACTAGCGGGGGGGCGACAGATACGCAGTATTTT. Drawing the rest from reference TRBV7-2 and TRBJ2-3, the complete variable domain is GAGVSQSPSNKVTEKGKDVELRCDPISGHTALYWYRQSLGQGLEFLIYFQGNSAPDKSGLPSDRFSAERTGGSVSTLTIQRTQQEDSAVYLCASSSPPGTSGGATDTQYFGPGTRLTVL.